Listed below are T cell receptor beta chains from one sample, sequenced in a study of graft-versus-host responses after intestinal transplantation. The data were produced by immunoSEQ multiplex PCR, yet TCRdb's version contains in-frame clones alone and is incomplete. The table lists approximately 54,000 clones, under 95% of them singletons, with approximately 5.1% in the top ten. Material: PBMCs, obtained nearly 670 days after intestinal transplant. Receptors originate from a human patient who received an intestinal transplant, so some T cells may come from the graft donor. CDR3s include the opening cysteine and the closing phenylalanine or tryptophan. A D gene is named only where the DNA matches it firmly. Expanded clones are given a class, and other clones once, few, many or no size at all.

abundance | j_gene | v_gene | d_gene | CDR3aa | CDR3nt
. | TRBJ2-7 | TRBV6-1 | . | CASSATGRASYEQYF | TGTGCCAGCAGTGCAACAGGAAGGGCCTCCTACGAGCAGTACTTC
. | TRBJ2-5 | TRBV19 | TRBD2 | CASSIGALAGDPNYQETQYF | TGTGCCAGTAGTATTGGGGCTCTAGCGGGGGATCCGAACTACCAAGAGACCCAGTACTTC
. | TRBJ2-3 | TRBV7-9 | . | CASSLMARVPDTQYF | TGTGCCAGCAGCTTGATGGCCAGGGTCCCAGATACGCAGTATTTT
. | TRBJ2-5 | TRBV10-3 | . | CAISGVQGQETQYF | TGTGCCATCAGTGGCGTACAGGGACAAGAGACCCAGTACTTC
. | TRBJ1-1 | TRBV9 | . | CASSAEQVNTEAFF | TGTGCCAGCAGCGCCGAGCAGGTGAACACTGAAGCTTTCTTT
. | TRBJ2-1 | TRBV5-4 | TRBD2 | CASSTGTSGVNEQFF | TGTGCCAGCAGCACAGGGACTAGCGGGGTCAATGAGCAGTTCTTC
. | TRBJ2-7 | TRBV6-1 | . | CASSARPGVFYEQYF | TGTGCCAGCAGTGCCCGACCGGGAGTATTCTACGAGCAGTACTTC
. | TRBJ2-7 | TRBV7-8 | . | CASSPGRLSPNEQYF | TGTGCCAGCAGCCCGGGACGGTTAAGTCCTAACGAGCAGTACTTC
. | TRBJ2-1 | TRBV27 | TRBD1 | CASRRAQTGGDRYNEQFF | TGTGCCAGCAGAAGAGCTCAGACAGGGGGCGATCGATACAATGAGCAGTTCTTC
once | TRBJ2-7 | TRBV5-1 | . | CASSPSPGTYEQYF | TGCGCCAGCAGCCCCTCGCCAGGCACCTACGAGCAGTACTTC
once | TRBJ1-3 | TRBV29-1 | . | CSAYSGNTIYF | TGCAGCGCCTACTCTGGAAACACCATATATTTT
. | TRBJ2-7 | TRBV6-1 | . | CASSGQYTYEQYF | TGTGCCAGCAGTGGACAGTATACCTACGAGCAGTACTTC
. | TRBJ2-7 | TRBV21-1 | . | CASRNTGGGYEQYF | TGTGCCAGTAGAAATACAGGGGGAGGCTACGAGCAGTACTTC
. | TRBJ2-1 | TRBV7-9 | . | CASSLGRDKRVGSYNEQFF | TGTGCCAGCAGCTTAGGCCGGGACAAAAGGGTGGGCTCCTACAATGAGCAGTTCTTC
. | TRBJ1-6 | TRBV5-1 | . | CASSLDGRWGTPLHF | TGCGCCAGCAGCTTGGACGGCAGGTGGGGGACACCCCTCCACTTT
. | TRBJ1-1 | TRBV19 | . | CASTPHTSLNEAFF | TGTGCCAGTACCCCTCACACGTCCTTGAATGAAGCTTTCTTT
. | TRBJ2-7 | TRBV11-2 | TRBD1 | CASSLVDRGYEQYF | TGTGCCAGCAGCTTAGTTGACAGGGGCTACGAGCAGTACTTC
. | TRBJ2-1 | TRBV7-3 | TRBD2 | CASSSSLAGLDNEQFF | TGTGCCAGCAGCTCCTCACTAGCGGGGCTGGACAATGAGCAGTTCTTC
. | TRBJ1-5 | TRBV27 | TRBD1 | CASKALPQGGSNQPQHF | TGTGCCAGCAAGGCCCTCCCACAGGGGGGCAGCAATCAGCCCCAGCATTTT
. | TRBJ2-7 | TRBV12-5 | . | CASGLNYEQYF | TGTGCTAGTGGTTTAAACTACGAGCAGTACTTC
. | TRBJ2-7 | TRBV6-5 | . | CAINPPRERGYEQYF | TGTGCCATCAACCCCCCCAGGGAAAGAGGGTACGAGCAGTACTTC
. | TRBJ1-2 | TRBV6-1 | . | CASSAGLNYGYTF | TGTGCCAGCAGTGCGGGTCTTAACTATGGCTACACCTTC
. | TRBJ2-2 | TRBV9 | TRBD2 | CASSVAGGTGELFF | TGTGCCAGCAGCGTAGCGGGGGGGACCGGGGAGCTGTTTTTT
few | TRBJ1-4 | TRBV19 | TRBD1 | CASTRAGTGDEKLFF | TGTGCCAGTACCAGGGCGGGGACAGGGGATGAAAAACTGTTTTTT
few | TRBJ2-7 | TRBV2 | TRBD1 | CANSGTGNEQYF | TGTGCCAACTCCGGGACAGGGAACGAGCAGTACTTC
. | TRBJ1-4 | TRBV6-5 | TRBD1 | CASSKTGAREKLFF | TGTGCCAGCAGCAAGACAGGGGCGCGGGAAAAACTGTTTTTT
. | TRBJ2-5 | TRBV7-8 | . | CASSYLGETQYF | TGTGCCAGCAGTTACTTAGGGGAGACCCAGTACTTC
. | TRBJ2-7 | TRBV5-4 | TRBD2 | CASSSSSGGLFGEQYF | TGTGCCAGCAGCTCCTCTAGCGGGGGGCTTTTTGGGGAGCAGTACTTC
. | TRBJ2-7 | TRBV2 | . | CASTGLYEQYF | TGTGCCAGCACAGGCCTCTACGAGCAGTACTTC
. | TRBJ2-5 | TRBV5-1 | . | CASSKGDPRAETQYF | TGCGCCAGCAGCAAGGGAGACCCCAGGGCAGAGACCCAGTACTTC
. | TRBJ2-7 | TRBV6-1 | . | CASSFQGGEQYF | TGTGCCAGCAGTTTTCAGGGGGGAGAGCAGTACTTC
. | TRBJ2-5 | TRBV5-6 | . | CASDKRRLGLLGETQYF | TGTGCCAGCGACAAAAGGAGATTGGGCCTCCTCGGGGAGACCCAGTACTTC
once | TRBJ2-1 | TRBV4-1 | . | CASSTPRGGNNEQFF | TGCGCCAGCAGCACACCCAGGGGGGGGAACAATGAGCAGTTCTTC
. | TRBJ2-1 | TRBV9 | . | CASSPGGHEQFF | TGTGCCAGCAGCCCCGGGGGCCATGAGCAGTTCTTC
. | TRBJ2-1 | TRBV5-1 | . | CASSLEGHNEQFF | TGCGCCAGCAGCTTGGAGGGGCACAATGAGCAGTTCTTC
. | TRBJ2-5 | TRBV6-4 | TRBD2 | CASSDSKLAGGGWTQYF | TGTGCCAGCAGTGACTCGAAACTAGCGGGGGGCGGTTGGACCCAGTACTTC
once | TRBJ2-1 | TRBV5-4 | . | CASSPGGYNEQFF | TGTGCCAGCAGTCCCGGGGGCTACAATGAGCAGTTCTTC
. | TRBJ2-7 | TRBV7-2 | . | CASSLDSMSSYEQYF | TGTGCCAGCAGCTTAGACAGCATGAGCTCCTACGAGCAGTACTTC
. | TRBJ2-7 | TRBV7-9 | . | CASSSRGGATYEQYF | TGTGCCAGCAGCTCCCGAGGAGGAGCTACCTACGAGCAGTACTTC
. | TRBJ1-1 | TRBV6-1 | . | CASNRDIPEAFF | TGTGCCAGCAACCGGGACATTCCTGAAGCTTTCTTT
. | TRBJ2-3 | TRBV13 | TRBD2 | CASSLRTSGGPEDTQYF | TGTGCCAGCAGCTTAAGGACTAGCGGGGGACCGGAAGATACGCAGTATTTT
once | TRBJ1-1 | TRBV10-1 | . | CASSRGPPNTEAFF | TGCGCCAGCTCCCGGGGTCCCCCGAACACTGAAGCTTTCTTT
once | TRBJ2-2 | TRBV9 | . | CASSVGSGVSGELFF | TGTGCCAGCAGCGTAGGTTCAGGGGTTTCCGGGGAGCTGTTTTTT
. | TRBJ2-7 | TRBV10-3 | . | CAIKNRDGAVGEQYF | TGTGCCATCAAGAACCGGGACGGTGCGGTGGGGGAGCAGTACTTC
. | TRBJ1-1 | TRBV7-9 | . | CASSLEGFTEAFF | TGTGCCAGCAGCTTAGAGGGTTTCACTGAAGCTTTCTTT
. | TRBJ1-1 | TRBV7-8 | . | CASGGADSRNSGAFF | TGTGCCAGCGGTGGGGCGGACAGCCGTAACTCTGGAGCTTTCTTT
. | TRBJ1-5 | TRBV21-1 | . | CASSKLWWSNQPQHF | TGTGCCAGCAGCAAATTGTGGTGGAGCAATCAGCCCCAGCATTTT
. | TRBJ1-1 | TRBV25-1 | . | CASSESATEAFF | TGTGCCAGCAGTGAATCTGCAACTGAAGCTTTCTTT
. | TRBJ2-3 | TRBV14 | TRBD2 | CASSQVAGGFTDTQYF | TGTGCCAGCAGCCAAGTAGCGGGGGGGTTCACAGATACGCAGTATTTT
. | TRBJ1-2 | TRBV6-6 | . | CASSYSMGGTYGYTF | TGTGCCAGCAGTTACTCCATGGGGGGCACCTATGGCTACACCTTC
. | TRBJ1-1 | TRBV4-1 | . | CASSQVQGGGTEAFF | TGCGCCAGCAGCCAAGTTCAGGGCGGTGGCACTGAAGCTTTCTTT
. | TRBJ1-6 | TRBV5-6 | . | CASSYRRGDSPLHF | TGTGCCAGCAGCTACAGGCGGGGGGATTCACCCCTCCACTTT
. | TRBJ1-6 | TRBV12-5 | TRBD1 | CASGLGSLQGGDSPLHF | TGTGCTAGTGGTTTGGGGTCCTTACAGGGGGGGGATTCACCCCTCCACTTT
. | TRBJ1-2 | TRBV6-5 | . | CASSLTTSHSYGYTF | TGTGCCAGCAGTCTCACAACATCACACAGCTATGGCTACACCTTC
. | TRBJ2-7 | TRBV4-2 | . | CASSQGQGSYEQYF | TGTGCCAGCAGCCAAGGTCAGGGCTCCTACGAGCAGTACTTC
. | TRBJ1-2 | TRBV19 | TRBD1 | CASRREQGAWGYTF | TGTGCCAGTAGGAGGGAGCAGGGGGCGTGGGGCTACACCTTC
. | TRBJ2-2 | TRBV9 | . | CASSVGLQGFTGELFF | TGTGCCAGCAGCGTAGGTCTTCAGGGTTTCACCGGGGAGCTGTTTTTT
. | TRBJ2-7 | TRBV29-1 | . | CSVELPEHYEQYF | TGCAGCGTTGAATTACCGGAGCACTACGAGCAGTACTTC
. | TRBJ1-2 | TRBV7-9 | TRBD1 | CASSRGQGGYGYTF | TGTGCCAGCAGCCGAGGACAGGGGGGCTATGGCTACACCTTC
. | TRBJ1-5 | TRBV7-8 | . | CASSLRDLSNQPQHF | TGTGCCAGCAGCTTGAGGGACCTTAGCAATCAGCCCCAGCATTTT